This T cell receptor (beta chain) was sequenced for a study of blood T cell repertoires in COVID-19. About the research overall: Acute-phase and convalescent COVID-19 samples originated in the United States, Italy and Spain.

As processed by the authors: Amplification from reference gene primers served as the basis for estimated nucleated cell counts. Sequencing used immunoSEQ multiplex PCR; TCRdb keeps in-frame clones, though not all of them. D and trimming come from the DNA, and the V and J calls and clone size come from that table. This sample has 100,000 or so clones, with roughly 79% found just once. The CDR3 spans 12 residues. V lost 6 bases and J lost 2, with 8 bases in between. Germline V gene data show CDR1 as MNHEY and CDR2 as SVGEGT. This clonotype was sampled from a human donor in a cohort sampled during active COVID-19. The sequencing sample was made of peripheral blood. The chain couples TRBV6-2 or TRBV6-3 to TRBJ2-7; tentatively, D is TRBD1 (6 bases). The CDR3 DNA reads TGTGCCAGCAGCCGACAGGCCTACGAGCAGTACTTC. This translates into CASSRQAYEQYF.